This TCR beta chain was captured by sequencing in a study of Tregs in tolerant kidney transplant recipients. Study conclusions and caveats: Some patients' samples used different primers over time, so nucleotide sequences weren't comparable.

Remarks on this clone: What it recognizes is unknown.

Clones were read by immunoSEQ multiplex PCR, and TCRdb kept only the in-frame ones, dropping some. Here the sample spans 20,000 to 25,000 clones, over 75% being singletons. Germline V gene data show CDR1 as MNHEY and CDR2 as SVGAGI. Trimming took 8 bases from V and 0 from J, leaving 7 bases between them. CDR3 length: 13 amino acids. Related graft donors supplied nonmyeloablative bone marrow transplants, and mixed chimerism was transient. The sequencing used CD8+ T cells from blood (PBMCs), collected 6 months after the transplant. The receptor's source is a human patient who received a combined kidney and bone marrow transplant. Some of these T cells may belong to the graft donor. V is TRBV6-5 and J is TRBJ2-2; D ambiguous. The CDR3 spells CASFPANTGELFF. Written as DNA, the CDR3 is TGTGCCAGCTTTCCGGCGAACACCGGGGAGCTGTTTTTT.